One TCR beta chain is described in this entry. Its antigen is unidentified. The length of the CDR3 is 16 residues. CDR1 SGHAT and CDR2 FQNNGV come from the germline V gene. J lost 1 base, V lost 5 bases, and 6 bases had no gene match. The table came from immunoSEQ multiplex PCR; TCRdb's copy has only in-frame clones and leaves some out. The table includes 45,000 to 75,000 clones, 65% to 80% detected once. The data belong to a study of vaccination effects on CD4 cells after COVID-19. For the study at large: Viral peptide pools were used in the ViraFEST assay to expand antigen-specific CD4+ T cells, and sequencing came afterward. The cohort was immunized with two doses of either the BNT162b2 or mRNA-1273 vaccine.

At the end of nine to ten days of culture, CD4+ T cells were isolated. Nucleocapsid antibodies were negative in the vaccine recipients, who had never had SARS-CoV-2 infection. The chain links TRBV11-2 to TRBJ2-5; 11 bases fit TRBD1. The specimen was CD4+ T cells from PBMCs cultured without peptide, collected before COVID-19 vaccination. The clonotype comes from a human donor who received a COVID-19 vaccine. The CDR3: CASSEVGQGAQETQYF. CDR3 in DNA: TGTGCCAGCAGCGAAGTAGGACAGGGGGCCCAAGAGACCCAGTACTTC. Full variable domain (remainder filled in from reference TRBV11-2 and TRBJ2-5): EAGVAQSPRYKIIEKRQSVAFWCNPISGHATLYWYQQILGQGPKLLIQFQNNGVVDDSQLPKDRFSAERLKGVDSTLKIQPAKLEDSAVYLCASSEVGQGAQETQYFGPGTRLLVL.